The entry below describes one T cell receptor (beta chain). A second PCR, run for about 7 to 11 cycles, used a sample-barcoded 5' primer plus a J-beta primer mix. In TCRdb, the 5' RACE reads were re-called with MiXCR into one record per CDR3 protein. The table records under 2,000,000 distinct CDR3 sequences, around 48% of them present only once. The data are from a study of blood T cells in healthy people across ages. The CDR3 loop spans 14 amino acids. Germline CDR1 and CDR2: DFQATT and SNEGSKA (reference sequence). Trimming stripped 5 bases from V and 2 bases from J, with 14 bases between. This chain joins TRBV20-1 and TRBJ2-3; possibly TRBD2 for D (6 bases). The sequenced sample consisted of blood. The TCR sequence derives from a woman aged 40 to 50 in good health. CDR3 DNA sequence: TGCAGTGCTCCCTCCGGGACTTTCACAGATACGCAGTATTTT. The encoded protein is CSAPSGTFTDTQYF.